This passage covers 2 T cell receptor beta chains from one sample sequenced in a study of blood T cell repertoires in COVID-19. TCRdb's table, derived via immunoSEQ multiplex PCR, lists solely in-frame clones and lacks some. This table has about 330,000 clones, 80% to 90% appearing once. What was sequenced was PBMCs or T cells enriched from blood (not recorded which). These receptor sequences come from a man aged 25 to 45 who had recovered from COVID-19.

The chain carries TRBV27 and TRBJ1-6, with D perhaps matching TRBD1 (6 bases). Trimming cost V 4 bases and J 4 bases, with 11 bases left between them. This CDR3 is built from 15 residues. CDR1 is MNHEY and CDR2 is SMNVEV in the germline V gene (reference sequence). CDR3 loop: CASSSRGQYNSPLHF. CDR3 nucleotide sequence: TGTGCCAGCAGTTCCCGGGGACAATATAATTCACCCCTCCACTTT.

The gene calls are TRBV6-4 and TRBJ2-4, with TRBD2 matching over 13 bases. Unmatched junction bases numbered 9, after V lost 3 bases and J lost 1 base. The germline V gene encodes CDR1 MRHNA and CDR2 SNTAGT. This CDR3 spans 19 amino acids. The CDR3 here is CASSDVLAGGLGAKNIQYF. The CDR3 DNA is TGTGCCAGCAGTGATGTACTAGCGGGGGGGCTGGGTGCCAAAAACATTCAGTACTTC.